This T cell receptor (beta chain) was recorded in a study of blood T cell repertoires in COVID-19 (dated by TCRdb to the early 2020s). In the study overall: The collaborator samples originated in the United States, Italy and Spain and spanned the acute and convalescent phases of COVID-19. The repertoires were made available in a free public database intended to serve as a resource for research on the immune response to SARS-CoV-2. Subjects who had been exposed to COVID-19, were actively infected with it, or had recovered from it provided the deeply sampled blood TCRbeta repertoires that made up the dataset. Where available, HLA class I and class II types were obtained from metadata supplied by the sample provider rather than from assay-based typing. The prospective study material was composed of cDNA or gDNA derived from T cells, B-cell-depleted T cells, or PBMCs. Samples were obtained from the ongoing ImmuneRACE study (first 160 participants) and from about 1,300 subjects provided by 6 global collaborators. Sample metadata almost always included a de-identified subject ID, COVID-19 status, age in years and sex.

What the work shows at the level of the full study, not this receptor alone: The amount of clinical and demographic metadata varied by source and participant and was provided uncurated.

Inclusive of the bounding cysteine and phenylalanine, the CDR3 is 15 residues long. CDR3 DNA is the only sequence kept; it has 45 bases, read in frame from the first base. Trimming accounts for 1 base at V and 5 bases at J, while the number of junction bases matched to no gene is 7. CDR1 and CDR2 are drawn from the germline V gene (reference sequence): GTSNPN, SVGIG. Each collaborating institution followed its own protocols to collect whole blood in K2EDTA tubes. Collaborator samples were shipped for TCRbeta analysis as frozen whole blood, isolated PBMCs, or DNA extracted from either sample type. The immunoSEQ Assay, a bias-controlled multiplex PCR, was used to amplify TCRbeta CDR3 regions from genomic DNA. From the authors' description of their analysis: The number of nucleated cells in each sample was estimated by amplification of reference gene primers within the assay. To quantify the absolute abundance of each unique TCRbeta CDR3 rearrangement, sequence reads were collapsed and filtered. Productive Simpson clonality was computed per sample as the square root of Simpson's diversity index over productive rearrangements. TCRdb mirrors the immuneACCESS table, restricted to in-frame sequences. Some clones are absent from its copies; in checked studies, under half trace to an unresolved V gene, and the reason for the others is unknown. The V and J calls and clone size are taken from that table; D and trimming were inferred from the DNA. The sample table contains 50,000 to 80,000 clones; only one count was recorded for around 84% of them. 5.5% to 7% of the sample is in the top ten clones.

Comment on this clone: Its antigen is unknown. No base quality values were provided; no much bigger clone lies one nucleotide off.

The sample was peripheral blood. The sequence derives from a man in his fifties with active COVID-19. The chain employs TRBV30 and TRBJ2-3; the central 9 bases match TRBD2. The CDR3 here reads CAWSGAGGSVDTQYF. The sequence in DNA is TGTGCCTGGAGTGGTGCGGGAGGGAGCGTAGATACGCAGTATTTT.